Each of the 26 T cell receptor beta chains below was sequenced from the same sample in a study of T cells in Graves' hyperthyroidism and ophthalmopathy (dated by TCRdb to between 2018 and 2021). Libraries were prepared through multiplex PCR. Instrument used: Illumina HiSeq 2000. The TCR beta CDR3 regions were amplified from the RNA transcripts. The TCR CDR3 was subjected to a first round of RT-PCR using the HTBI primer set and the Qiagen OneStep RT-PCR kit. The public reads were run again by TCRdb, first through fastp at Q25 and then through MiXCR, and only productive beta chains were kept. Identical CDR3 proteins give one entry, which carries the most common genes and DNA. The sample table records hundreds of thousands of distinct CDR3 sequences; about 45% of these occur just once. Of the sample, roughly 8.2% falls within the top ten clones. Sequenced: peripheral blood or thyroid tissue (not recorded which). Every receptor here comes from a woman younger than 30 with Graves' hyperthyroidism. Donor details come from another sample of the same person, matched by shared clones.

This clonotype was counted a few times. The chain has TRBV7-9 and TRBJ1-1; a possible D gene is TRBD1 (5 bases). CDR1 and CDR2 (germline): SEHNR, FQNEAQ (reference sequence). This CDR3 is 18 amino acids long. V was trimmed by 7 bases and J by 1 base, leaving 25 bases between them. CDR3 residues: CASKPKGAGEQSNTEAFF. The CDR3 DNA reads as TGTGCCAGCAAGCCAAAAGGGGCAGGAGAGCAATCGAACACTGAAGCTTTCTTT.

This clonotype occurred a few times. The V gene is TRBV20-1, the J gene TRBJ1-1, with D perhaps TRBD1 (6 bases). CDR3 length: 12 amino acids. Looked up from germline, CDR1 is DFQATT and CDR2 is SNEGSKA (reference sequence). CDR3 amino acids: CSPQGRIAEAFF. The CDR3 DNA reads as TGCAGCCCTCAGGGGAGGATCGCTGAAGCTTTCTTT.

This clonotype occurred many times. J is TRBJ1-6 and V is TRBV7-9, with D uncertain. V was cut by 8 bases and J by 7 bases, with 12 bases left in between. CDR1 and CDR2 from the germline V gene are SEHNR and FQNEAQ (reference sequence). The CDR3 loop spans 13 amino acids. The CDR3 is CASRGLRNSPLHF. DNA of the CDR3: TGTGCCAGCCGAGGACTAAGGAATTCACCCCTCCACTTT. Looking up the rest from reference TRBV7-9 and TRBJ1-6 gives the full variable domain: DTGVSQNPRHKITKRGQNVTFRCDPISEHNRLYWYRQTLGQGPEFLTYFQNEAQLEKSRLLSDRFSAERPKGSFSTLEIQRTEQGDSAMYLCASRGLRNSPLHFGNGTRLTVT.

This clonotype was picked up many times. The chain joins TRBV7-2 to TRBJ1-5, with TRBD1 identical over 7 bases. Germline V gives CDR1 SGHTA, CDR2 FQGNSA. V shed 9 bases and J 0 bases; nucleotides not matched to a gene: 8. The CDR3 has 15 amino acids. Here the CDR3 reads CASSRWDSSNQPQHF. The CDR3 DNA follows: TGTGCCAGTAGCAGGTGGGACAGTAGCAATCAGCCCCAGCATTTT.

This chain joins TRBV2 and TRBJ2-7; D unclear. V was pared by 8 bases and J by 0 bases, with 17 bases between. This CDR3 has 15 residues. The germline V gene encodes CDR1 SNHLY and CDR2 FYNNEI. This CDR3 reads CASLVPRTSSYEQYF. CDR3 nucleotides: TGTGCCAGCTTAGTCCCGCGGACGAGCTCCTACGAGCAGTACTTC.

This clonotype was seen just once. The rearrangement links TRBV11-1 to TRBJ2-7; possibly TRBD1 for D (5 bases). The germline V gene encodes CDR1 SGHAT and CDR2 FQDESV (reference sequence). This CDR3 is 19 amino acids long. Between the trimmed V and J ends, which lost 0 bases and 3 bases, there was a span of 24 bases. The CDR3 reads CASSLAWGRRGSPNYEQYF. CDR3 in DNA: TGTGCCAGCAGCTTAGCTTGGGGCAGACGAGGTTCTCCGAACTACGAGCAGTACTTC. The full variable domain, with the rest looked up from reference TRBV11-1 and TRBJ2-7, is EAEVAQSPRYKITEKSQAVAFWCDPISGHATLYWYRQILGQGPELLVQFQDESVVDDSQLPKDRFSAERLKGVDSTLKIQPAELGDSAMYLCASSLAWGRRGSPNYEQYFGPGTRLTVT.

This chain connects TRBV6-1 to TRBJ1-5; TRBD1 matches 7 bases. This CDR3 spans 15 amino acids. Germline CDR1 and CDR2: MNHNS and SASEGT. V shed 3 bases and J 7 bases; nucleotides not matched to a gene: 9. DNA for the CDR3: TGTGCCAGCAGTGAGAATGTAGGGGGCTTACAGCCCCAGCATTTT. It translates to CASSENVGGLQPQHF.

CDR3 in amino acids: CASSPPAGDYGYTF. The CDR3 DNA sequence: TGTGCCAGCAGCCCCCCTGCAGGGGATTATGGCTACACCTTC. The chain recombines TRBV7-2 with TRBJ1-2, with D possibly being TRBD1 (6 bases). This CDR3 comprises 14 residues. V lost 5 bases to trimming and J lost 5 bases, with 15 bases between them. Germline lookup yields CDR1 SGHTA and CDR2 FQGNSA.

This rearrangement joins TRBV7-3 to TRBJ2-2, with D hard to call. The CDR3 totals 16 residues. The V end was cut by 3 bases, the J end by 5 bases, with 16 bases between. Looked up from germline, CDR1 is SGHTA and CDR2 is FQGTGA. The CDR3 is CASSLGDGVGTGELFF. The CDR3 nucleotides read TGTGCCAGCAGCTTGGGTGATGGAGTAGGGACCGGGGAGCTGTTTTTT. Combining the CDR3 with reference TRBV7-3 and TRBJ2-2 gives the whole variable domain GAGVSQTPSNKVTEKGKYVELRCDPISGHTALYWYRQSLGQGPEFLIYFQGTGAADDSGLPNDRFFAVRPEGSVSTLKIQRTERGDSAVYLCASSLGDGVGTGELFFGEGSRLTVL.

This clonotype showed up many times. This rearrangement joins TRBV9 to TRBJ2-5; the D gene is possibly TRBD1 (5 bases). The CDR3 is 14 amino acids. Germline loops: CDR1 SGDLS, CDR2 YYNGEE. V dropped 3 bases and J dropped 4 bases, with 13 bases sitting between them. CDR3 nucleotides: TGTGCCAGCAGCGCCGGTTCTACAGGAGAGACCCAGTACTTC. It codes for CASSAGSTGETQYF.

The chain combines TRBV2 with TRBJ2-5; perhaps TRBD2 as D (6 bases). Per germline, CDR1 SNHLY and CDR2 FYNNEI. Trimming took 6 bases from V and 5 from J, leaving 19 bases between them. This CDR3 has 15 amino acids. CDR3 nucleotide sequence: TGTGCCAGCAGCCAAGATACTAGCCGGGCGGAGACCCAGTACTTC. It is translated as CASSQDTSRAETQYF.

There are many counts of this clonotype. CDR3 sequence: CSVDRGGAEAFF. The CDR3 DNA follows: TGCAGCGTTGATCGGGGAGGGGCCGAAGCTTTCTTT. The rearrangement links TRBV29-1 to TRBJ1-1, with a possible D match to TRBD1 (5 bases). Germline V gene lookup returns CDR1 SQVTM and CDR2 ANQGSEA. Trimming took off 3 bases at V and 8 bases at J, with 13 bases between the two ends. The CDR3 has 12 residues.

CDR3 sequence: CASSSPVDGANVLTF. In DNA, the CDR3 is TGCGCCAGCAGCTCCCCGGTTGACGGGGCCAACGTCCTGACTTTC. This rearrangement joins TRBV23-1 to TRBJ2-6; D is unclear. TRBV23-1 is annotated as an ORF whose role is uncertain. The CDR3 extends over 15 amino acids. Trimming removed 6 bases at V and 4 bases at J, with 13 bases between.

In the case of this clonotype: A much larger clone lies a single base off, so this may be a read error. The gene calls are TRBV2 and TRBJ1-4, with D possibly TRBD1 on 6 matching bases. Between the trimmed V and J ends, which lost 7 bases and 8 bases, there was a span of 14 bases. This CDR3 contains 13 residues. Germline-derived CDR1 and CDR2 are SNHLY and FYNNEI. The CDR3 loop reads CASKFDRREKLFF. The CDR3 DNA reads TGTGCCAGCAAATTCGACAGGAGAGAAAAACTGTTTTTT.

The chain recombines TRBV7-2 with TRBJ2-5, with D possibly TRBD2 on 6 matching bases. V shed 5 bases and J shed 4 bases, with 17 bases lying between them. The CDR3 consists of 15 residues. CDR1 and CDR2 from the germline V gene are SGHTA and FQGNSA. This CDR3 is CASSLVIGGRETQYF. Written as DNA, the CDR3 is TGTGCCAGCAGCCTGGTTATTGGAGGGAGAGAGACCCAGTACTTC. Using reference TRBV7-2 and TRBJ2-5 for the parts outside the CDR3, the full variable domain is GAGVSQSPSNKVTEKGKDVELRCDPISGHTALYWYRQSLGQGLEFLIYFQGNSAPDKSGLPSDRFSAERTGGSVSTLTIQRTQQEDSAVYLCASSLVIGGRETQYFGPGTRLLVL.

This clonotype occurred once. Here the CDR3 omits its conserved ending phenylalanine or tryptophan, so a read error is the likely source. No DNA is shown, since the ends of the CDR3 on it are uncertain; the CDR3 is the one TCRdb lists. The chain couples TRBV7-2 to TRBJ1-3; TRBD1 was called by the table and not checked on the DNA. The CDR3 sequence runs 9 residues, both termini included. The germline CDR1 and CDR2 sequences are SGHTA and FQGNSA. The CDR3 is CASSRDLQS.

V usage is TRBV7-9 and J usage is TRBJ2-7; weak D call: TRBD1 (6 bases). CDR3 length equals 17 residues. The germline V gene encodes CDR1 SEHNR and CDR2 FQNEAQ (reference sequence). Trimming removed 5 bases from V and 1 base from J, with 21 bases in between. DNA for the CDR3: TGTGCCAGCAGCAACCTACTACAGGGCCCCATATCCTACGAGCAGTACTTC. This sequence encodes CASSNLLQGPISYEQYF.

V gene TRBV29-1 combines with J gene TRBJ2-7, with TRBD2 identical over 7 bases. The trim removed 5 bases at V and 1 base at J, leaving 14 bases unmatched. Germline-derived CDR1 and CDR2 are SQVTM and ANQGSEA. This CDR3 has 16 amino acids. CDR3 sequence: CSVSGGGSSNSYEQYF. CDR3 sequence (DNA): TGCAGCGTTAGTGGTGGCGGGAGTAGTAATTCCTACGAGCAGTACTTC.

The chain employs TRBV2 and TRBJ2-7; 7 bases align to TRBD1. CDR1 SNHLY and CDR2 FYNNEI come from the germline V gene. The trim removed 8 bases at V and 6 bases at J, leaving 4 bases unmatched. The CDR3 consists of 11 residues. CDR3 sequence: CASVTGSEQYF. The CDR3 region has the DNA TGTGCCAGCGTGACAGGGAGCGAGCAGTACTTC.

V gene TRBV19 combines with J gene TRBJ2-5; D ambiguous. CDR3 length equals 14 residues. In germline, CDR1 is LNHDA, CDR2 SQIVND (reference sequence). V lost 1 base to trimming and J lost 2 bases, with 8 bases between them. CDR3 DNA: TGTGCCAGTAGTATAGCTACGGCACAAGAGACCCAGTACTTC. As protein: CASSIATAQETQYF.

V and J are TRBV18 and TRBJ1-2, with 11 bases fitting TRBD1. CDR1 is KGHSH, CDR2 LQKENI, per germline. Germline trimming cut 3 bases from V and 7 bases from J; bases unmatched to any gene: 10. This CDR3 has 16 amino acids. As DNA, the CDR3 is TGTGCCAGCTCACCCCAGGGACAGGGGGTGTGGCTTGGCTACACCTTC. Encoded protein: CASSPQGQGVWLGYTF. Full variable domain (outside the CDR3, taken from reference TRBV18 and TRBJ1-2): NAGVMQNPRHLVRRRGQEARLRCSPMKGHSHVYWYRQLPEEGLKFMVYLQKENIIDESGMPKERFSAEFPKEGPSILRIQQVVRGDSAAYFCASSPQGQGVWLGYTFGSGTRLTVV.

On this clonotype: This may be a read error: a much more frequent sequence differs by one nucleotide. The rearrangement joins TRBV24-1 to TRBJ2-5, with a weak D call TRBD1 (8 bases). The CDR3 length is 15 residues. The V gene's germline CDR1 is KGHDR and CDR2 SFDVKD. The DNA for the CDR3 is TGTGCCACCAGTGATCCGTGGACAGGGAGGGAGACCCAGTGCTTC. It is translated as CATSDPWTGRETQCF.

In this sample, this clonotype turned up a few times. The rearrangement joins TRBV25-1 to TRBJ2-2; D may be TRBD1 (5 bases). Germline CDR1 and CDR2: MGHDK and SYGVNS. CDR3 length: 18 residues. V was shortened by 4 bases and J by 1 base, with 19 bases between the two germline ends. This chain's CDR3 is CASSGMVGASQNTGELFF. The CDR3 coding sequence is TGTGCCAGCAGTGGCATGGTTGGGGCCAGTCAGAACACCGGGGAGCTGTTTTTT.

This clonotype was picked up a small number of times. The V gene is TRBV5-4, the J gene TRBJ1-2; D remains ambiguous. In germline, CDR1 is SGHNT, CDR2 YYREEE (reference sequence). Trimming cost V 5 bases and J 2 bases, with 10 bases left between them. This CDR3 contains 13 residues. CDR3 in amino acids: CASSPRNNYGYTF. In nucleotides, the CDR3 is TGTGCCAGCAGTCCCAGGAACAACTATGGCTACACCTTC.

This chain joins TRBV7-9 and TRBJ2-5; 10 nucleotides line up with TRBD2. The CDR3 is 16 amino acids. CDR1 is SEHNR and CDR2 is FQNEAQ in the germline V gene (reference sequence). V trimming: 2 bases; J trimming: 2 bases; junction bases outside the gene matches: 5. The CDR3 region has the DNA TGTGCCAGCAGCTTACAAGCGGGAGGGGGGCAAGAGACCCAGTACTTC. Protein: CASSLQAGGGQETQYF.

The genes are TRBV7-6 and TRBJ2-5; TRBD1 matches 9 bases. V shed 1 base, J shed 9 bases, and the junction held 6 bases outside the gene matches. The CDR3 is 14 residues long. Germline CDR1 reads SGHVS; CDR2 reads FNYEAQ. CDR3 loop: CASSLGQGGQPQYF. The CDR3 bases are TGTGCCAGCAGCTTAGGACAGGGGGGGCAGCCCCAGTACTTC.